A single sample gave rise to the 7 T cell receptor beta chains below, sequenced in a study of cytomegalovirus exposure and HLA in healthy donors. Amplification used 60 Vbeta primers and 13 Jbeta primers. The table came from immunoSEQ multiplex PCR; TCRdb's copy has only in-frame clones and leaves some out. The sample lists 95,000 to 150,000 clones, over 70% occurring once. The sequenced material came from PBMCs. Receptors originate from a woman aged 40-49 years in good health and CMV-seropositive.

The V gene is TRBV25-1, the J gene TRBJ2-6, with 7 bases matching TRBD1. Germline assignment: CDR1 MGHDK and CDR2 SYGVNS. The CDR3 runs to 17 residues. J lost 2 bases, V lost 7 bases, and 11 bases had no gene match. CDR3 amino acids: CASNPGQPTPGANVLTF. CDR3 DNA: TGTGCCAGCAATCCGGGACAGCCTACCCCTGGGGCCAACGTCCTGACTTTC.

The chain is built from TRBV15 and TRBJ2-7, with D maybe TRBD2 (6 bases). The CDR3 is 18 residues long. From germline, CDR1 is LNHNV and CDR2 YYDKDF (reference sequence). Trimming took 0 bases from V and 0 from J, leaving 18 bases between them. The CDR3 loop reads CATSRDLGDSGSSYEQYF. CDR3 sequence (DNA): TGTGCCACCAGCAGAGATCTGGGGGATAGCGGTTCCTCCTACGAGCAGTACTTC.

V usage is TRBV7-2 and J usage is TRBJ1-1, with D possibly being TRBD1 (5 bases). CDR1 is SGHTA and CDR2 is FQGNSA in the germline V gene. This CDR3 is built from 15 residues. Trimming stripped 4 bases from V and 5 bases from J, with 17 bases between. The CDR3: CASSSRPGGGTEAFF. The CDR3 DNA sequence: TGTGCCAGCAGCTCTAGACCGGGGGGTGGGACTGAAGCTTTCTTT. The full variable domain, completed using reference TRBV7-2 and TRBJ1-1, is GAGVSQSPSNKVTEKGKDVELRCDPISGHTALYWYRQSLGQGLEFLIYFQGNSAPDKSGLPSDRFSAERTGGSVSTLTIQRTQQEDSAVYLCASSSRPGGGTEAFFGQGTRLTVV.

The CDR3 coding sequence is TGTGCCAGCAGCCCCGTAGCGGGAGGGTCCTACGAGCAGTACTTC. This translates into CASSPVAGGSYEQYF. The rearrangement links TRBV9 to TRBJ2-7, with 11 bases that match TRBD2. CDR1 is SGDLS and CDR2 is YYNGEE in the germline V gene. The CDR3 runs 15 residues. The V and J ends lost 4 bases and 1 base, in that order; junction bases with no gene match: 4.

V is TRBV27 and J is TRBJ1-5, with D unclear. The CDR3 loop spans 12 amino acids. Germline V CDR1 and CDR2: MNHEY, SMNVEV (reference sequence). The V end lost 6 bases, the J end lost 5 bases, and 8 bases lay between the germline ends. For the CDR3, the DNA is TGTGCCAGCAGGCACCGAGATCAGCCCCAGCATTTT. The encoded protein is CASRHRDQPQHF.

A remark on this clone: The identical CDR3 is also encoded by other nucleotide sequences in the sample. J is TRBJ1-4 and V is TRBV7-2; 9 bases are shared with TRBD1. CDR3 length: 14 residues. Germline assignment: CDR1 SGHTA and CDR2 FQGNSA. Trimming cost V 3 bases and J 8 bases; bases outside gene matches: 4. The CDR3 reads CASSLGQGREKLFF. The CDR3 DNA reads TGTGCCAGCAGCTTGGGACAGGGACGGGAAAAACTGTTTTTT.

This chain connects TRBV15 to TRBJ2-1; 13 bases match TRBD2. Trimming cost V 3 bases and J 7 bases; bases outside gene matches: 6. Germline V gene sequence: CDR1 LNHNV, CDR2 YYDKDF (reference sequence). The CDR3 totals 16 residues. This CDR3 is CATSSLGLAGENEQFF. The CDR3 bases are TGTGCCACCAGCAGCCTCGGACTAGCGGGAGAAAATGAGCAGTTCTTC.